The clone carrying this TCR beta chain was detected many times. This sample stems from a study of metastatic and nonmetastatic thyroid tumors. Deletions cut 5 bases from V and 7 bases from J, with 9 bases between. The germline CDR1 and CDR2 sequences are SGHRS and YFSETQ. CDR3 length: 11 residues. Among the patients, none had received any treatment before thyroid surgery. TCRdb re-clonotyped the PCR reads through MiXCR. Among roughly 70,000 clones listed, 18% were seen once. This chain connects TRBV5-1 to TRBJ1-1; maybe TRBD1 (5 bases). Sequencing was performed on blood. The sequence came from a female donor with papillary thyroid cancer or a benign thyroid nodule (not recorded which). Some clones in this sample may be carry-over from other donors' samples. CDR3 sequence (DNA): TGCGCCAGCAGGTTTGACAGTGAAGCTTTCTTT. Its protein is CASRFDSEAFF. The entire variable domain, with the rest obtained from reference TRBV5-1 and TRBJ1-1, is as follows: KAGVTQTPRYLIKTRGQQVTLSCSPISGHRSVSWYQQTPGQGLQFLFEYFSETQRNKGNFPGRFSGRQFSNSRSEMNVSTLELGDSALYLCASRFDSEAFFGQGTRLTVV.